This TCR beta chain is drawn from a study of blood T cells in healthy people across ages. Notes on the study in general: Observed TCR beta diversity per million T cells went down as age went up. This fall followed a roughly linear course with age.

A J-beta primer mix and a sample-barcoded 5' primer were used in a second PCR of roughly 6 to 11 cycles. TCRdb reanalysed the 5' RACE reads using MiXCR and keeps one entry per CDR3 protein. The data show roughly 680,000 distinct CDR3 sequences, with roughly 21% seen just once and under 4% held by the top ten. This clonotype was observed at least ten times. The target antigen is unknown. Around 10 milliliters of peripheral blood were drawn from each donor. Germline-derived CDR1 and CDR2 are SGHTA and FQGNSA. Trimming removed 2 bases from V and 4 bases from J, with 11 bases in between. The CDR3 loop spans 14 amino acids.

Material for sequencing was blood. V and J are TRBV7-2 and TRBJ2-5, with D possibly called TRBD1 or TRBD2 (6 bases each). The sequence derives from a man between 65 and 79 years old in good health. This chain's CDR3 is CASSLNREAETQYF. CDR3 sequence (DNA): TGTGCCAGCAGCTTAAACAGGGAGGCAGAGACCCAGTACTTC.